This TCR beta chain was sequenced in a study of T cell responses to AZD1222 COVID-19 vaccine. General study results and limits: Of spike-specific TCRs, nearly half reportedly target regions left unmutated in variants. Repertoires were obtained only post-peak T cell response. The number of AZD1222 recipients seropositive at baseline was only five or six. Clonal diversity may have been underestimated in mostly white British donors.

Libraries were prepared by immunoSEQ multiplex PCR; TCRdb keeps only in-frame clonotypes and omits some of them. Of about 140,000 clones listed, roughly 93% are singletons. This clone was seen just once. Antigen: not known. Trimming took off 6 bases at V and 5 bases at J, with 9 bases between the two ends. Germline assignment: CDR1 LGHDT and CDR2 YNNKEL (reference sequence). CDR3 length equals 12 residues. This receptor was taken from an adult who had recovered from COVID-19. This sample comprised peripheral blood, obtained after recovery from COVID-19. The V call is TRBV3-1 (or the pseudogene TRBV3-2), the J call TRBJ2-3, with a possible D match to TRBD1 (5 bases). The CDR3, as DNA: TGTGCCAGCAGTCCAGGGATAGATACGCAGTATTTT. Its protein is CASSPGIDTQYF.